This entry lists 10 T cell receptor beta chains sequenced from one sample in a study of blood T cell repertoires in COVID-19. Measured with immunoSEQ multiplex PCR; TCRdb has only the in-frame clones, and not every one. The sample lists a few hundred thousand clones, 70% to 90% occurring once. Sequencing was done on a sample of peripheral blood. The receptors were sampled from a woman aged 45-60 years with COVID-19, enrolled during active disease.

The chain joins TRBV6-5 to TRBJ2-5, with D maybe TRBD1 (5 bases). The CDR3 consists of 14 residues. Germline V lookup: CDR1 MNHEY, CDR2 SVGAGI. V lost 5 bases and J lost 2, with 12 bases in between. In DNA, the CDR3 is TGTGCCAGCAGTCGCAGCAAGGGGCAAGAGACCCAGTACTTC. As protein: CASSRSKGQETQYF.

This clone was seen a single time. The V and J genes are TRBV30 and TRBJ2-5, with TRBD2 matching 10 bases. V shed 0 bases and J 2 bases; nucleotides not matched to a gene: 18. CDR1 is GTSNPN and CDR2 is SVGIG in the germline V gene (reference sequence). This CDR3 region has 20 residues. CDR3 protein: CAWSVPWWGFSGRLQETQYF. CDR3 DNA: TGTGCCTGGAGTGTACCTTGGTGGGGGTTTAGCGGGAGGCTACAAGAGACCCAGTACTTC.

The chain carries TRBV11-3 and TRBJ1-3; the match to TRBD1 covers 7 bases. Germline V gene lookup returns CDR1 SGHNT and CDR2 YENEEA. CDR3 size: 14 residues. Trimming cost V 4 bases and J 4 bases; bases outside gene matches: 4. CDR3 in DNA: TGTGCCAGCAGCTCGACAGGGACCGGAAACACCATATATTTT. Residues: CASSSTGTGNTIYF.

The chain uses TRBV7-2 and TRBJ2-1, with 13 bases lining up with TRBD2. The CDR3 sequence is 15 residues long. Germline V gene sequence: CDR1 SGHTA, CDR2 FQGNSA. Trimming removed 1 base from V and 9 bases from J; junction bases left unmatched: 3. CDR3 in DNA: TGTGCCAGCAGCTTAGGGACTAGCGGGAGCGGTGAGCAGTTCTTC. Translation gives CASSLGTSGSGEQFF.

The rearrangement links TRBV12-3 or TRBV12-4 to TRBJ2-2; 8 bases agree with TRBD1. The CDR3 sequence is 13 residues long. Trimming cost V 4 bases and J 9 bases; bases outside gene matches: 4. The chain's CDR3 is CASSSDRARELFF. CDR3 bases: TGTGCCAGCAGTTCGGACAGGGCGCGGGAGCTGTTTTTT.

The gene calls are TRBV7-9 and TRBJ1-1; D is perhaps TRBD1 (5 bases). Trimming shortened V by 6 bases and J by 5 bases, and 19 bases separated the two germline ends. The CDR3 runs 15 residues. From germline, CDR1 is SEHNR and CDR2 FQNEAQ (reference sequence). The CDR3 nucleotides read TGTGCCAGCAGTTTTGACCGTGAAGGGGCAACTGAAGCTTTCTTT. Amino acids: CASSFDREGATEAFF.

The chain is built from TRBV24-1 and TRBJ2-1; 9 bases match TRBD1. V was pared by 4 bases and J by 10 bases, with 10 bases of the junction left unmatched. The CDR3 length is 15 residues. The V gene's germline CDR1 is KGHDR and CDR2 SFDVKD. The CDR3 reads CATSDTRDRAREQFF. CDR3 DNA sequence: TGTGCCACCAGTGACACCCGGGACAGGGCCAGGGAGCAGTTCTTC.

Comment on this clone: Other DNA sequences in this sample translate to the same CDR3. V usage is TRBV12-3 or TRBV12-4 and J usage is TRBJ2-3; no clear D gene. The CDR3 totals 13 residues. The V and J ends lost 3 bases and 0 bases respectively, with 4 bases between them. The CDR3: CASSFGSTDTQYF. The CDR3 DNA reads TGTGCCAGCAGTTTTGGCAGCACAGATACGCAGTATTTT.

This clone showed up just once. The chain combines TRBV7-9 with TRBJ2-1, with TRBD2 matching 9 bases. Germline V CDR1 and CDR2: SEHNR, FQNEAQ (reference sequence). This CDR3 is built from 15 residues. J gave up 5 bases and V 5 bases, and 7 bases lay outside the gene matches. The CDR3 region is CASSPPLAGDNEQFF. The CDR3 DNA is TGTGCCAGCAGCCCGCCCTTAGCGGGAGACAATGAGCAGTTCTTC.

This chain joins TRBV6-2 or TRBV6-3 and TRBJ2-5; D gene uncertain. Germline CDR1 MNHEY, CDR2 SVGEGT. Deletions cut 1 base from V and 4 bases from J, with 4 bases between. The CDR3 contains 12 residues. The CDR3 DNA follows: TGTGCCAGCAGTTACTACGGAGAGACCCAGTACTTC. This translates into CASSYYGETQYF.